The TCR beta chain under discussion was sequenced for a study of naive and memory T cell subsets. Findings of the study overall: The RNA method is potentially sensitive to activation and differentiation changes.

The CDR3 is made up of 15 amino acids. CDR1 and CDR2 (germline): SQVTM, ANQGSEA. The V segment lost 4 bases and the J segment 0 bases; nucleotides outside the gene matches: 3. Ligated cDNA underwent four rounds of PCR with nested alpha and beta constant region primers and SP2. Blood and skin TCR RNA was reverse transcribed with alpha and beta constant primers. TCRdb redid the calling of the 5' RACE reads with MiXCR, one entry per CDR3 protein. The repertoire holds tens of thousands of distinct CDR3 sequences, roughly 4.7% seen once, with around 0.84% in the top ten. As to this clonotype: Antigen unknown.

TCR cDNA received a 3' ligated oligonucleotide that carried a UMI. RNA was extracted from 2 to 2.5 ml of whole blood of healthy adults. Input was about 1 to 1,100 ng of DNase-treated total RNA without cell sorting. The chain has TRBV29-1 and TRBJ2-6; TRBD1 matches at 7 bases. The clonotype comes from a female donor in good health. CDR3 loop: CSVADRRSGANVLTF. As DNA, the CDR3 is TGCAGCGTTGCGGACAGGCGCTCTGGGGCCAACGTCCTGACTTTC.